This T cell receptor beta chain was sequenced during a study of memory CD4+ T cells and cytomegalovirus serostatus. Germline-derived CDR1 and CDR2 are MDHEN and SYDVKM. V lost 7 bases to trimming and J lost 5 bases, with 14 bases between them. This CDR3 comprises 14 residues. This clone was seen a handful of times. This table comes from immunoSEQ multiplex PCR, and its TCRdb copy is limited to in-frame clones, with some not included. The profile shows about 27,000 clones, 75% to 80% of them singletons. Single viable CD3+CD4+CD8-CD45RO+ cells were sorted as the memory CD4+ T cells. Sequenced material: memory CD4+ T cells from blood. The receptor comes from an adult in good health and CMV-seronegative. The V and J genes are TRBV28 and TRBJ2-2; D gene ambiguous. The CDR3 bases are TGTGCCAGCACCACGTGGGGTGGAACCGGGGAGCTGTTTTTT. Translated: CASTTWGGTGELFF.